Listed here are 24 T cell receptor beta chains from one sample, sequenced in a study of Tregs in tolerant kidney transplant recipients. Recipients received nonmyeloablative bone marrow transplants from related graft donors, with transient mixed chimerism. Data came from immunoSEQ multiplex PCR; TCRdb stores just in-frame clones and leaves some out. The sample gives 50,000 or so clones, around 90% of which show up once; about 15% is in the top ten. Sample: CD8+ T cells from blood (PBMCs), taken 24 months after the transplant. These receptors all stem from a human patient who received a combined kidney and bone marrow transplant. Some T cells may be graft donor cells.

The V and J genes are TRBV13 and TRBJ1-5; TRBD1 matches 11 bases. The CDR3 covers 16 residues. Germline V gives CDR1 PRHDT, CDR2 FYEKMQ (reference sequence). The ends lost 4 bases at V and 1 base at J; junction bases unmatched: 3. The CDR3 is CASSSRDRGSNQPQHF. CDR3 nucleotide sequence: TGTGCCAGCAGCTCCCGGGACAGGGGGAGCAATCAGCCCCAGCATTTT.

The J gene is TRBJ1-5, the V gene TRBV5-8, with 9 bases aligning to TRBD1. The CDR3 is made up of 18 amino acids. Trimming removed 1 base from V and 2 bases from J; junction bases left unmatched: 10. Germline loops: CDR1 SGHTS, CDR2 YDEGEE. In nucleotides, the CDR3 is TGTGCCAGCAGCTTGTTTATCCGGGACAGGGTGCGCAATCAGCCCCAGCATTTT. The encoded protein is CASSLFIRDRVRNQPQHF.

V and J are TRBV19 and TRBJ1-5; 9 bases are shared with TRBD1. There are 15 residues in the CDR3. J was trimmed by 4 bases and V by 7 bases; bases with no gene match: 8. Germline assignment: CDR1 LNHDA and CDR2 SQIVND (reference sequence). The chain's CDR3 is CASKVVTGGNQPQHF. The CDR3 nucleotides are TGTGCCAGTAAGGTTGTGACAGGGGGGAATCAGCCCCAGCATTTT.

The V and J genes are TRBV9 and TRBJ2-7; D is unresolved. This CDR3 comprises 14 residues. V was clipped by 0 bases and J by 0 bases, with 7 bases between them. Germline V gene lookup returns CDR1 SGDLS and CDR2 YYNGEE. The CDR3 DNA sequence: TGTGCCAGCAGCGTAGGCGCAGGCTCCTACGAGCAGTACTTC. Translated: CASSVGAGSYEQYF.

The chain combines TRBV4-1 with TRBJ2-7, with 12 bases fitting TRBD1. Germline assignment: CDR1 MGHRA and CDR2 YSYEKL. CDR3 length: 16 residues. V was pared by 0 bases and J by 5 bases, with 5 bases of the junction left unmatched. CDR3 nucleotide sequence: TGCGCCAGCAGCCAAGACCCCGGGACAGGGGGCCACGAGCAGTACTTC. Amino acid sequence: CASSQDPGTGGHEQYF.

The chain combines TRBV7-8 with TRBJ2-1; D is possibly TRBD1 (6 bases). Germline values: CDR1 SGHVS, CDR2 FQNEAQ. The CDR3 length is 15 residues. With 5 bases removed from V and 7 bases from J, the gap between germline ends came to 18 bases. CDR3 residues: CASSHGTLGFNEQFF. The CDR3 DNA sequence: TGTGCCAGCAGCCACGGGACACTGGGCTTTAATGAGCAGTTCTTC.

This rearrangement joins TRBV7-6 to TRBJ2-7; D is possibly TRBD2 (5 bases). CDR3 length equals 13 residues. The V end was cut by 5 bases, the J end by 6 bases, with 14 bases between. Looked up from germline, CDR1 is SGHVS and CDR2 is FNYEAQ. The CDR3 sequence is CASSDYSTREQYF. CDR3 bases: TGTGCCAGCAGCGACTACTCGACACGCGAGCAGTACTTC.

Relative to its sample, this clone is medium-sized. The chain carries TRBV27 and TRBJ1-2; D not resolved. V gave up 0 bases and J gave up 8 bases, with 10 bases separating them. In germline, CDR1 is MNHEY, CDR2 SMNVEV (reference sequence). This CDR3 contains 13 residues. The CDR3 loop reads CASSLSKYSGYTF. The DNA of the CDR3 is TGTGCCAGCAGTTTATCTAAGTACAGCGGCTACACCTTC.

This clone was picked up one time. The V gene is TRBV9, the J gene TRBJ2-1, with D hard to call. The V gene's germline CDR1 is SGDLS and CDR2 YYNGEE. This CDR3 contains 12 residues. V was trimmed by 0 bases and J by 7 bases, leaving 5 bases between them. The CDR3 DNA reads as TGTGCCAGCAGCGTAGGTAATAATGAGCAGTTCTTC. It codes for CASSVGNNEQFF.

The chain recombines TRBV4-2 with TRBJ1-6, with D unresolved. This CDR3 region has 13 residues. In germline, CDR1 is LGHNA, CDR2 YNFKEQ. V lost 1 base and J 13 bases, leaving 11 bases between the germline ends. The CDR3 is CASSQGGSSPLHF. As DNA, the CDR3 is TGTGCCAGCAGCCAAGGCGGGAGTTCCCCCCTCCACTTT.

The rearrangement uses TRBV4-3 and TRBJ2-1; tentatively, D is TRBD2 (6 bases). V shed 4 bases and J shed 2 bases, with 15 bases lying between them. The CDR3 runs 16 residues. From germline, CDR1 is LGHNA and CDR2 YSLEER. CDR3 in DNA: TGCGCCAGCAGCCCACTGAGAGCGGGTACCTACAATGAGCAGTTCTTC. Residues: CASSPLRAGTYNEQFF.

The V gene is TRBV2, the J gene TRBJ2-5; D perhaps matches TRBD2 (6 bases). Between the trimmed V and J ends, which lost 4 bases and 1 base, there was a span of 13 bases. This CDR3 has 15 residues. The germline gives CDR1 SNHLY, CDR2 FYNNEI. CDR3 nucleotides: TGTGCCAGCAGTGGAGGGATCGGGGGCCAAGAGACCCAGTACTTC. Translated, it gives CASSGGIGGQETQYF.

The chain couples TRBV19 to TRBJ1-5, with 10 bases identical to TRBD1. After removal of 5 bases from V and 8 bases from J, the junction contained 15 bases not matched to a gene. The CDR3 spans 17 residues. Looked up from germline, CDR1 is LNHDA and CDR2 is SQIVND (reference sequence). CDR3 loop: CASSHGLGQGEGEPQHF. CDR3 coding DNA: TGTGCCAGTAGTCACGGCTTAGGACAGGGGGAGGGTGAGCCCCAGCATTTT.

This chain joins TRBV7-9 and TRBJ2-7; D possibly corresponds to TRBD1 (5 bases). The length of the CDR3 is 13 residues. V dropped 4 bases and J dropped 7 bases, with 14 bases sitting between them. Germline V gene data show CDR1 as SEHNR and CDR2 as FQNEAQ (reference sequence). The CDR3 region is CASSSVGRQEQYF. DNA for the CDR3: TGTGCCAGCAGCTCCGTCGGAAGACAGGAGCAGTACTTC.

V usage is TRBV5-1 and J usage is TRBJ2-2; 12 positions agree with TRBD2. Looked up from germline, CDR1 is SGHRS and CDR2 is YFSETQ. J gave up 6 bases and V 4 bases, and 13 bases lay outside the gene matches. The CDR3 extends over 18 amino acids. The CDR3 protein is CASSPGGLAGQGSGELFF. The DNA of the CDR3 is TGCGCCAGCAGCCCCGGGGGACTAGCGGGCCAGGGCTCCGGGGAGCTGTTTTTT.

The chain employs TRBV9 and TRBJ1-2; maybe TRBD1 (6 bases). Germline V lookup: CDR1 SGDLS, CDR2 YYNGEE. Trimming removed 2 bases at V and 4 bases at J, with 12 bases between. The CDR3 spans 14 residues. DNA of the CDR3: TGTGCCAGCAGCGTCAGCACAGGGATCTATGGCTACACCTTC. It yields the protein CASSVSTGIYGYTF.

The chain uses TRBV7-9 and TRBJ2-1, with D unresolved. CDR1 and CDR2 (germline): SEHNR, FQNEAQ (reference sequence). This CDR3 comprises 16 residues. Between the trimmed V and J ends, which lost 1 base and 3 bases, there was a span of 13 bases. The CDR3 region has the DNA TGTGCCAGCAGCTTAGTTCAGTTTTCCGACTACAATGAGCAGTTCTTC. The encoded protein is CASSLVQFSDYNEQFF. The whole variable domain, remainder taken from reference TRBV7-9 and TRBJ2-1, is DTGVSQNPRHKITKRGQNVTFRCDPISEHNRLYWYRQTLGQGPEFLTYFQNEAQLEKSRLLSDRFSAERPKGSFSTLEIQRTEQGDSAMYLCASSLVQFSDYNEQFFGPGTRLTVL.

This clone was counted between two and nine times. V and J are TRBV7-3 and TRBJ2-5, with 12 bases aligning to TRBD2. This CDR3 has 16 amino acids. The trim removed 5 bases at V and 5 bases at J, leaving 9 bases unmatched. Germline CDR1 is SGHTA and CDR2 is FQGTGA. CDR3 bases: TGTGCCAGCAGCCAAGGGCTAGCGGGGGGGGCGGAGACCCAGTACTTC. Residues: CASSQGLAGGAETQYF.

The chain recombines TRBV7-8 with TRBJ2-7, with D perhaps matching TRBD1 (5 bases). Germline V gene data show CDR1 as SGHVS and CDR2 as FQNEAQ. CDR3 length: 15 residues. Trimming pared 0 bases from V and 6 bases from J, leaving 15 bases between. CDR3 in DNA: TGTGCCAGCAGCTTAGCGCCCCCAGGGTCTGGCGAGCAGTACTTC. It is translated as CASSLAPPGSGEQYF. The complete variable domain, with remaining parts taken from reference TRBV7-8 and TRBJ2-7, reads GAGVSQSPRYKVAKRGQDVALRCDPISGHVSLFWYQQALGQGPEFLTYFQNEAQLDKSGLPSDRFFAERPEGSVSTLKIQRTQQEDSAVYLCASSLAPPGSGEQYFGPGTRLTVT.

This sequence joins TRBV7-9 and TRBJ1-1, with 7 bases aligning to TRBD1. CDR1 is SEHNR and CDR2 is FQNEAQ in the germline V gene (reference sequence). CDR3 length: 15 residues. V gave up 6 bases and J gave up 1 base; unmatched junction bases: 8. DNA for the CDR3: TGTGCCAGCAGGCCGACCGGGACAGAGAACACTGAAGCTTTCTTT. Residues: CASRPTGTENTEAFF.

The V and J genes are TRBV4-1 and TRBJ2-1; 8 bases align to TRBD1. J was trimmed by 6 bases and V by 1 base; bases with no gene match: 5. Germline-derived CDR1 and CDR2 are MGHRA and YSYEKL. This CDR3 region has 15 residues. CDR3 bases: TGCGCCAGCAGCCAAGGGGGCAGGGGGCCCAATGAGCAGTTCTTC. It yields the protein CASSQGGRGPNEQFF.

CDR3 sequence: CASSPRYRADGYTF. The DNA for the CDR3 is TGTGCCAGCAGCCCACGATACAGGGCCGATGGCTACACCTTC. The gene calls are TRBV11-1 and TRBJ1-2; TRBD1 is a possible D gene (6 bases). This CDR3 has 14 amino acids. Germline CDR1 and CDR2: SGHAT and FQDESV (reference sequence). The V end was cut by 5 bases, the J end by 6 bases, with 16 bases between.

V and J are TRBV4-2 and TRBJ1-5, with D uncertain. The CDR3 sequence is 15 residues long. V lost 3 bases and J 3 bases, leaving 12 bases between the germline ends. Germline CDR1 LGHNA, CDR2 YNFKEQ. In DNA, the CDR3 is TGTGCCAGCAGCCATGGGCAAATTACCAATCAGCCCCAGCATTTT. Translated: CASSHGQITNQPQHF.

The chain joins TRBV7-9 to TRBJ1-2; 8 nucleotides align to TRBD1. Germline CDR1 is SEHNR and CDR2 is FQNEAQ (reference sequence). V was clipped by 2 bases and J by 7 bases; unmatched bases: 9. The CDR3 totals 15 residues. Here the CDR3 DNA reads TGTGCCAGCAGCTTAACCAACAGGGGGGAAGGTGGCTACACCTTC. Translated: CASSLTNRGEGGYTF.